This T cell receptor (beta chain) was captured in a study of shared clonotypes between healthy human individuals. Study-level points and caveats: Sampling involved blood alone; tissue repertoires likely differ.

Per the germline V gene, CDR1 is GTSNPN and CDR2 is SVGIG (reference sequence). With 3 bases removed from V and 2 bases from J, the gap between germline ends came to 23 bases. The CDR3 runs 17 residues. A note on this clone: Its target is not known.

Under the authors' procedure: Owing to the provision of junction-only sequences devoid of quality scores by immunoSEQ, filtering differed. Produced via immunoSEQ multiplex PCR; TCRdb's table is partial and in-frame only. That table supplies the V and J calls and clone size; D and trimming were determined from the DNA. Among approximately 460,000 clones listed, 77% were seen once. This clonotype was obtained from a woman aged 40 to 50 in good health. Some clones in this sample may be carry-over from other donors' samples. Sequencing was performed on PBMCs. V gene TRBV30 combines with J gene TRBJ2-7; D tentatively reads TRBD1 or TRBD2 (5 bases each). In nucleotides, the CDR3 is TGTGCCTGGAGGGGGGACCACGGGACGCTAGGACCCTACGAGCAGTACTTC. Translation: CAWRGDHGTLGPYEQYF.